The clone carrying this T cell receptor (beta chain) was counted between two and nine times. Its antigen is still unknown. This sample was taken from a study of cytomegalovirus exposure and HLA in healthy donors. Germline V gene lookup returns CDR1 MNHNY and CDR2 SVGAGI (reference sequence). This CDR3 is 16 amino acids long. J gave up 8 bases and V 1 base, and 8 bases lay outside the gene matches. Study-wide results and limits: Later on, an analysis tied 15,000 to 20,000 TCR beta sequences to HLA alleles at 0.05 false discovery rate.

Use of 60 Vbeta and 13 Jbeta primers characterized the PCR. Sequencing was performed with immunoSEQ multiplex PCR; in TCRdb, only in-frame clones are kept and a portion is missing. The table shows 150,000 to 200,000 clones, with approximately 77% occurring only once. V usage is TRBV6-6 and J usage is TRBJ1-2; 12 nucleotides agree with TRBD1. Sequences were obtained from PBMCs. The sequence derives from a male donor in good health and CMV-seropositive. The CDR3 bases are TGTGCCAGCAGTTACTACCGGGACAGGGGGCACGAAGGCTACACCTTC. Its translation is CASSYYRDRGHEGYTF.